This T cell receptor (beta chain) is drawn from a study of blood T cell repertoires in COVID-19 (TCRdb year 2020). In terms of the full investigation: Samples from collaborators originated in the United States, Italy and Spain and spanned both the acute and convalescent phases of COVID-19. The material from the prospective study consisted of cDNA or gDNA derived from T cells, B-cell-depleted T cells, or PBMCs. Deeply sampled blood TCRbeta repertoires from subjects exposed to, actively infected with, or recovered from COVID-19 were included in the dataset. The repertoires were made available in a free public database intended to serve as a resource for research on the immune response to SARS-CoV-2. Samples were obtained from the ongoing ImmuneRACE study (first 160 participants) and from over 1,000 subjects provided by 6 global collaborators. The sample metadata nearly always contained a de-identified subject ID, COVID-19 status, age in years and sex. Where available, HLA class I and class II types were obtained from metadata supplied by the sample provider rather than from assay-based typing. Overall study results and their limits: How much clinical and demographic metadata was included differed by source and by participant, and the metadata was provided uncurated.

Collaborating institutions collected whole blood in K2EDTA tubes following their own protocols. For TCRbeta analysis, collaborators shipped samples as frozen whole blood, isolated PBMCs, or DNA extracted from either of those sample types. The CDR3 spans 14 residues, from the cysteine through the phenylalanine. Left in the record is the CDR3 DNA by itself, 42 bases read in frame from the first base. CDR1 and CDR2 (MNHEY, SVGAGI) derive from the germline V gene. At the junction V is shortened by 2 bases and J by 3 bases, with 10 bases in between. Concerning this clone itself: Its cognate antigen has yet to be identified. Base qualities are not provided; no much larger clone lies one nucleotide away.

TCRbeta CDR3 regions were amplified from genomic DNA by means of the immunoSEQ Assay, a bias-controlled multiplex PCR. Per the authors' processing: Nucleated cell counts per sample were estimated from amplification of reference gene primers within the assay. To quantify the absolute abundance of each unique TCRbeta CDR3 rearrangement, sequence reads were collapsed and filtered. For each sample, productive Simpson clonality was calculated by taking the square root of Simpson's diversity index across productive rearrangements. Entries here come from immuneACCESS through TCRdb and include only in-frame sequences with V and J called. Some clones fail to appear in such tables; in the studies checked, an unresolved V gene covers under half of the shortfall, and the cause of the remainder is unknown. Clone size and the V and J calls come from that table; the DNA yielded D and trimming. This sample gives more than 95,000 clones in total; around four fifths of them show up just once. The ten biggest clones cover about 2.2% of the sample.

This sequence was found in a man younger than 45 with acute or convalescent COVID-19. The sequenced sample consisted of peripheral blood. Recombination joined TRBV6-5 with TRBJ1-2, with a tentative D gene TRBD1 over 5 matching bases. The CDR3 region: CASSYRGQDYGYTF. The nucleotides read TGTGCCAGCAGTTACCGCGGACAAGACTATGGCTACACCTTC.